This is a list of T cell receptor beta chains from one sample in a study of shared clonotypes between healthy human individuals. Some clones are missing from TCRdb's copy, which holds only in-frame ones; the method was immunoSEQ multiplex PCR. The sample shows 800,000 to 950,000 clones, approximately 97% of them seen only once. The sequenced material came from naive CD8+ T cells sorted from blood. These receptors were obtained from a man aged 30 to 45 in good health. Both conserved end residues are part of each CDR3. A D gene is named only where the DNA matches it firmly. A row's size may be missing; if present it is once, few, many or a size class.

v_call: TRBV7-8; clone_size: NA; j_call: TRBJ2-7; d_call: NA; cdr3_aa: CASSLAVEGPYEQYF; cdr3_nt: TGTGCCAGCAGCTTAGCGGTCGAGGGCCCCTACGAGCAGTACTTC
v_call: TRBV15; clone_size: NA; j_call: TRBJ2-2; d_call: NA; cdr3_aa: CATSRVLPESNTGELFF; cdr3_nt: TGTGCCACCAGCAGAGTCCTGCCGGAGTCGAACACCGGGGAGCTGTTTTTT
v_call: TRBV28; clone_size: NA; j_call: TRBJ2-2; d_call: NA; cdr3_aa: CASSLLAASNTGELFF; cdr3_nt: TGTGCCAGCAGTCTATTAGCGGCGAGTAACACCGGGGAGCTGTTTTTT
v_call: TRBV9; clone_size: once; j_call: TRBJ1-1; d_call: NA; cdr3_aa: CASSVAGAGNTEAFF; cdr3_nt: TGTGCCAGCAGCGTAGCTGGGGCGGGGAACACTGAAGCTTTCTTT
v_call: TRBV29-1; clone_size: NA; j_call: TRBJ1-2; d_call: NA; cdr3_aa: CSVAAEAGVENGYTF; cdr3_nt: TGCAGCGTCGCGGCGGAAGCGGGGGTGGAAAATGGCTACACCTTC
v_call: TRBV6-5; clone_size: NA; j_call: TRBJ2-7; d_call: TRBD1; cdr3_aa: CASSSSDRGNYEQYF; cdr3_nt: TGTGCCAGCAGTTCCTCTGACAGGGGGAACTACGAGCAGTACTTC
v_call: TRBV10-3; clone_size: NA; j_call: TRBJ2-3; d_call: NA; cdr3_aa: CAISDKDYSADTQYF; cdr3_nt: TGTGCCATCAGTGACAAGGACTATAGTGCAGATACGCAGTATTTT
v_call: TRBV2; clone_size: NA; j_call: TRBJ1-5; d_call: TRBD1; cdr3_aa: CASAGQVNQPQHF; cdr3_nt: TGTGCCAGCGCGGGACAGGTCAATCAGCCCCAGCATTTT
v_call: TRBV25-1; clone_size: NA; j_call: TRBJ2-5; d_call: TRBD2; cdr3_aa: CASSTKGGTSEGETQYF; cdr3_nt: TGTGCCAGCAGTACAAAAGGGGGGACTAGCGAAGGGGAGACCCAGTACTTC
v_call: TRBV27; clone_size: NA; j_call: TRBJ2-1; d_call: TRBD2; cdr3_aa: CASSLSSGSRYNEQFF; cdr3_nt: TGTGCCAGCAGTTTATCTAGCGGGAGTCGCTACAATGAGCAGTTCTTC
v_call: TRBV2; clone_size: once; j_call: TRBJ2-5; d_call: NA; cdr3_aa: CASPRAETQYF; cdr3_nt: TGTGCCAGCCCAAGGGCAGAGACCCAGTACTTC
v_call: TRBV7-9; clone_size: NA; j_call: TRBJ1-1; d_call: NA; cdr3_aa: CASSPRGANTEAFF; cdr3_nt: TGTGCCAGCAGCCCCCGGGGGGCGAACACTGAAGCTTTCTTT
v_call: TRBV11-2; clone_size: NA; j_call: TRBJ2-7; d_call: NA; cdr3_aa: CASSFPPWTSDSYEQYF; cdr3_nt: TGTGCCAGCAGCTTCCCCCCCTGGACATCAGATTCCTACGAGCAGTACTTC
v_call: TRBV28; clone_size: NA; j_call: TRBJ1-1; d_call: NA; cdr3_aa: CASSFGTDNTEAFF; cdr3_nt: TGTGCCAGCAGTTTTGGGACGGATAACACTGAAGCTTTCTTT
v_call: TRBV12-5; clone_size: NA; j_call: TRBJ1-1; d_call: NA; cdr3_aa: CASGPKVKNTEAFF; cdr3_nt: TGTGCTAGTGGTCCTAAAGTCAAGAACACTGAAGCTTTCTTT
v_call: TRBV6-1; clone_size: NA; j_call: TRBJ2-1; d_call: TRBD1; cdr3_aa: CASSEADRGDNEQFF; cdr3_nt: TGTGCCAGCAGTGAAGCTGACAGGGGAGACAATGAGCAGTTCTTC
v_call: TRBV9; clone_size: NA; j_call: TRBJ1-2; d_call: NA; cdr3_aa: CASSVMTSRGYTF; cdr3_nt: TGTGCCAGCAGCGTAATGACCTCTCGCGGCTACACCTTC
v_call: TRBV6-5; clone_size: NA; j_call: TRBJ2-2; d_call: NA; cdr3_aa: CASTTQNTGELFF; cdr3_nt: TGTGCCAGCACCACTCAAAACACCGGGGAGCTGTTTTTT
v_call: TRBV5-5; clone_size: NA; j_call: TRBJ2-7; d_call: NA; cdr3_aa: CASTLSYEQYF; cdr3_nt: TGTGCCAGCACCCTCTCCTACGAGCAGTACTTC
v_call: TRBV27; clone_size: NA; j_call: TRBJ2-1; d_call: TRBD1; cdr3_aa: CASSPGGSYNEQFF; cdr3_nt: TGTGCCAGCAGCCCAGGGGGTAGCTACAATGAGCAGTTCTTC
v_call: TRBV7-9; clone_size: NA; j_call: TRBJ2-5; d_call: NA; cdr3_aa: CASSLGQETQYF; cdr3_nt: TGTGCCAGCAGCTTAGGTCAAGAGACCCAGTACTTC
v_call: TRBV30; clone_size: NA; j_call: TRBJ1-1; d_call: NA; cdr3_aa: CAWSVMGNTEAFF; cdr3_nt: TGTGCCTGGAGTGTAATGGGGAACACTGAAGCTTTCTTT
v_call: TRBV6-5; clone_size: NA; j_call: TRBJ1-1; d_call: NA; cdr3_aa: CASSSRGSGTEAFF; cdr3_nt: TGTGCCAGCAGTTCCAGGGGAAGCGGGACTGAAGCTTTCTTT
v_call: TRBV27; clone_size: NA; j_call: TRBJ2-1; d_call: NA; cdr3_aa: CASRYGSSYNEQFF; cdr3_nt: TGTGCCAGCAGGTACGGGAGTTCCTACAATGAGCAGTTCTTC
v_call: TRBV4-1; clone_size: NA; j_call: TRBJ2-7; d_call: NA; cdr3_aa: CASSQEELSYEQYF; cdr3_nt: TGCGCCAGCAGCCAAGAAGAACTTTCGTACGAGCAGTACTTC
v_call: TRBV27; clone_size: NA; j_call: TRBJ2-7; d_call: TRBD2; cdr3_aa: CASSLGLAGSYEQYF; cdr3_nt: TGTGCCAGCAGTTTAGGGCTAGCGGGCTCCTACGAGCAGTACTTC
v_call: TRBV2; clone_size: once; j_call: TRBJ1-1; d_call: NA; cdr3_aa: CASSDTLEAFF; cdr3_nt: TGTGCCAGCAGTGATACACTAGAAGCTTTCTTT
v_call: TRBV4-3; clone_size: NA; j_call: TRBJ2-1; d_call: NA; cdr3_aa: CASSPDSGSYNEQFF; cdr3_nt: TGCGCCAGCAGCCCCGACTCAGGCTCCTACAATGAGCAGTTCTTC
v_call: TRBV10-3; clone_size: NA; j_call: TRBJ2-1; d_call: NA; cdr3_aa: CAISGGGTPSYNEQFF; cdr3_nt: TGTGCCATCAGTGGAGGGGGGACCCCGTCCTACAATGAGCAGTTCTTC
v_call: TRBV28; clone_size: NA; j_call: TRBJ2-3; d_call: TRBD2; cdr3_aa: CASRSGLAGGDTQYF; cdr3_nt: TGTGCCAGCAGATCGGGACTAGCGGGAGGAGATACGCAGTATTTT
v_call: TRBV5-1; clone_size: NA; j_call: TRBJ2-3; d_call: TRBD2; cdr3_aa: CASSSVPGLAGGLHPTDTQYF; cdr3_nt: TGCGCCAGCAGCTCCGTCCCGGGACTAGCGGGCGGTCTCCATCCCACAGATACGCAGTATTTT
v_call: TRBV6-1; clone_size: NA; j_call: TRBJ2-7; d_call: TRBD2; cdr3_aa: CASSVSGSPRSYEQYF; cdr3_nt: TGTGCCAGCAGTGTTAGCGGGAGCCCCCGGTCCTACGAGCAGTACTTC
v_call: TRBV6-5; clone_size: NA; j_call: TRBJ1-4; d_call: NA; cdr3_aa: CASRWEPNEKLFF; cdr3_nt: TGTGCCAGCAGGTGGGAACCTAATGAAAAACTGTTTTTT
v_call: TRBV6-5; clone_size: NA; j_call: TRBJ2-7; d_call: TRBD1; cdr3_aa: CASSYNRDRGNEQYF; cdr3_nt: TGTGCCAGCAGTTACAACCGGGACAGGGGGAATGAGCAGTACTTC
v_call: TRBV5-4; clone_size: NA; j_call: TRBJ1-1; d_call: NA; cdr3_aa: CASSYVADTEAFF; cdr3_nt: TGTGCCAGCAGCTATGTTGCGGACACTGAAGCTTTCTTT
v_call: TRBV10-3; clone_size: NA; j_call: TRBJ2-1; d_call: NA; cdr3_aa: CAIGQVTPNYNEQFF; cdr3_nt: TGTGCCATCGGTCAGGTTACTCCAAATTACAATGAGCAGTTCTTC
v_call: TRBV4-3; clone_size: NA; j_call: TRBJ2-1; d_call: NA; cdr3_aa: CASSQDQASWDEQFF; cdr3_nt: TGCGCCAGCAGCCAAGATCAGGCTAGCTGGGATGAGCAGTTCTTC
v_call: TRBV9; clone_size: NA; j_call: TRBJ2-1; d_call: NA; cdr3_aa: CASSVAGEGLNEQFF; cdr3_nt: TGTGCCAGCAGCGTAGCAGGTGAGGGGCTGAATGAGCAGTTCTTC
v_call: TRBV18; clone_size: NA; j_call: TRBJ2-1; d_call: TRBD2; cdr3_aa: CASSPRTSVSSYNEQFF; cdr3_nt: TGTGCCAGCTCACCCCGGACTAGCGTAAGCTCCTACAATGAGCAGTTCTTC
v_call: TRBV9; clone_size: NA; j_call: TRBJ2-1; d_call: NA; cdr3_aa: CASSVLSGDYNEQFF; cdr3_nt: TGTGCCAGCAGCGTCCTTAGTGGGGACTACAATGAGCAGTTCTTC
v_call: TRBV10-3; clone_size: NA; j_call: TRBJ2-1; d_call: NA; cdr3_aa: CAISASGRANEQFF; cdr3_nt: TGTGCCATCAGTGCTTCGGGAAGGGCCAATGAGCAGTTCTTC
v_call: TRBV10-1; clone_size: NA; j_call: TRBJ2-7; d_call: NA; cdr3_aa: CASSTTPPHRAWEQYF; cdr3_nt: TGCGCCAGCAGTACGACCCCCCCCCACAGGGCCTGGGAGCAGTACTTC
v_call: TRBV30; clone_size: NA; j_call: TRBJ2-7; d_call: NA; cdr3_aa: CAWSGGQVEQYF; cdr3_nt: TGTGCCTGGAGTGGGGGCCAGGTCGAGCAGTACTTC
v_call: TRBV5-6; clone_size: NA; j_call: TRBJ1-5; d_call: TRBD1; cdr3_aa: CASSLALGGFGSNQPQHF; cdr3_nt: TGTGCCAGCAGCTTGGCATTAGGGGGCTTCGGGAGCAATCAGCCCCAGCATTTT
v_call: TRBV10-3; clone_size: NA; j_call: TRBJ2-2; d_call: TRBD2; cdr3_aa: CAISKGSGGESTGELFF; cdr3_nt: TGTGCCATTTCCAAGGGGAGCGGGGGGGAAAGTACCGGGGAGCTGTTTTTT
v_call: TRBV9; clone_size: NA; j_call: TRBJ2-5; d_call: NA; cdr3_aa: CASSVEGGETQYF; cdr3_nt: TGTGCCAGCAGCGTAGAGGGAGGTGAGACCCAGTACTTC
v_call: TRBV16; clone_size: NA; j_call: TRBJ1-1; d_call: NA; cdr3_aa: CASSQSSRAFAFF; cdr3_nt: TGTGCCAGCAGCCAGAGTTCTAGGGCCTTCGCTTTCTTT
v_call: TRBV27; clone_size: NA; j_call: TRBJ1-3; d_call: NA; cdr3_aa: CASRRQVSAGNTIYF; cdr3_nt: TGTGCCAGCCGTAGACAGGTATCTGCTGGAAACACCATATATTTT
v_call: TRBV7-9; clone_size: NA; j_call: TRBJ2-1; d_call: NA; cdr3_aa: CASSFRQSSYNEQFF; cdr3_nt: TGTGCCAGCAGCTTTAGACAGTCGTCCTACAATGAGCAGTTCTTC
v_call: TRBV5-4; clone_size: NA; j_call: TRBJ2-7; d_call: NA; cdr3_aa: CASSRNEVLEQYF; cdr3_nt: TGTGCCAGCAGTAGGAATGAGGTTCTCGAGCAGTACTTC
v_call: TRBV6-1; clone_size: NA; j_call: TRBJ2-7; d_call: TRBD1; cdr3_aa: CASSARQGVYEQYF; cdr3_nt: TGTGCCAGCAGTGCTAGACAGGGGGTATACGAGCAGTACTTC
v_call: TRBV9; clone_size: NA; j_call: TRBJ1-2; d_call: TRBD1; cdr3_aa: CASSVGVVQGAAGYTF; cdr3_nt: TGTGCCAGCAGCGTAGGTGTAGTACAGGGGGCGGCTGGCTACACCTTC
v_call: TRBV2; clone_size: NA; j_call: TRBJ2-7; d_call: TRBD2; cdr3_aa: CASSEALSGRRYEQYF; cdr3_nt: TGTGCCAGCAGTGAAGCGCTTAGCGGGAGGAGGTACGAGCAGTACTTC
v_call: TRBV9; clone_size: NA; j_call: TRBJ2-2; d_call: TRBD2; cdr3_aa: CASSVPSGRPNTGELFF; cdr3_nt: TGTGCCAGCAGCGTTCCTAGCGGGAGGCCGAACACCGGGGAGCTGTTTTTT
v_call: TRBV6-5; clone_size: NA; j_call: TRBJ2-7; d_call: NA; cdr3_aa: CASSSPGSGEQYF; cdr3_nt: TGTGCCAGCAGTTCCCCGGGGTCAGGGGAGCAGTACTTC
v_call: TRBV7-8; clone_size: NA; j_call: TRBJ1-1; d_call: NA; cdr3_aa: CASSLGPATEAFF; cdr3_nt: TGTGCCAGCAGCTTAGGGCCAGCTACTGAAGCTTTCTTT
v_call: TRBV5-1; clone_size: NA; j_call: TRBJ2-1; d_call: NA; cdr3_aa: CASSIDGYNEQFF; cdr3_nt: TGCGCCAGCAGCATAGACGGTTACAATGAGCAGTTCTTC
v_call: TRBV7-2; clone_size: NA; j_call: TRBJ2-3; d_call: NA; cdr3_aa: CASSLVGRSTDTQYF; cdr3_nt: TGTGCCAGCAGCTTAGTTGGCAGGAGCACAGATACGCAGTATTTT
v_call: TRBV29-1; clone_size: NA; j_call: TRBJ2-5; d_call: NA; cdr3_aa: CSGSWETQYF; cdr3_nt: TGCAGCGGCAGTTGGGAGACCCAGTACTTC